This T cell receptor beta chain came from a study of graft-versus-host responses after intestinal transplantation. Study-level background: Tacrolimus plus steroids were given to all recipients for about 3 years, preceded by anti-thymocyte globulin induction.

Per germline, CDR1 SEHNR and CDR2 FQNEAQ (reference sequence). The CDR3 extends over 13 amino acids. After removal of 6 bases from V and 7 bases from J, the junction contained 6 bases not matched to a gene. A note on this clone: Its matching antigen is unknown.

Produced via immunoSEQ multiplex PCR; TCRdb's table is partial and in-frame only. Among over 40,000 clones listed, around 84% were seen once. This TCR derives from a human donor who was the organ donor for an intestinal transplant. Specimen: unstimulated CD4+ T cells sorted from spleen or lymph node cells, collected before transplant. The rearrangement links TRBV7-9 to TRBJ2-7; TRBD1 matches 10 bases. The CDR3 sequence is CASRRTGGWEQYF. CDR3 sequence (DNA): TGTGCCAGCAGAAGGACAGGGGGTTGGGAGCAGTACTTC.